These 9 T cell receptor beta chains originate from one sample sequenced in a study of memory CD4+ T cells and cytomegalovirus serostatus. Method: immunoSEQ multiplex PCR; TCRdb's copy keeps in-frame clones and lacks some. The sample holds about 46,000 clones; around four fifths are singletons and the top ten take approximately 0.6%. The sort gate was single viable CD3+CD4+CD8-CD45RO+ cells for memory CD4+ T cells. Sequencing was done on a sample of memory CD4+ T cells from blood. All receptors derive from an adult in good health and CMV-seronegative.

V is TRBV4-1 and J is TRBJ2-5; 9 nucleotides line up with TRBD2. The CDR3 sequence is 16 residues long. V dropped 0 bases and J dropped 5; count of bases not matched to a gene: 7. The germline V gene has CDR1 MGHRA and CDR2 YSYEKL. Here the CDR3 DNA reads TGCGCCAGCAGCCAAGATGGGCTAGCGGGGTACGAGACCCAGTACTTC. This translates into CASSQDGLAGYETQYF.

This sequence joins TRBV2 and TRBJ1-1; D gene ambiguous. Trimming pared 7 bases from V and 0 bases from J, leaving 12 bases between. This CDR3 has 14 amino acids. Per germline, CDR1 SNHLY and CDR2 FYNNEI. Here the CDR3 reads CASTVSRVNTEAFF. The CDR3 coding sequence is TGTGCCAGCACCGTTTCTCGGGTGAACACTGAAGCTTTCTTT.

The J gene is TRBJ1-5, the V gene TRBV5-1; D not resolved. Deletions cut 2 bases from V and 2 bases from J, with 14 bases between. Germline CDR1 reads SGHRS; CDR2 reads YFSETQ. This CDR3 has 16 residues. CDR3 in DNA: TGCGCCAGCAGCTTCGGGTCGCTTAACGGCAATCAGCCCCAGCATTTT. Protein product: CASSFGSLNGNQPQHF.

V is TRBV5-4 and J is TRBJ1-2, with 7 bases lining up with TRBD1. This CDR3 has 18 amino acids. The germline gives CDR1 SGHNT, CDR2 YYREEE (reference sequence). Trimming removed 2 bases from V and 8 bases from J; junction bases left unmatched: 21. The CDR3 is CASSFGGPVPPAGGGYTF. DNA for the CDR3: TGTGCCAGCAGCTTTGGGGGCCCTGTACCGCCGGCAGGGGGGGGCTACACCTTC.

This sequence joins TRBV6-5 and TRBJ2-1; 10 nucleotides align to TRBD1. CDR1 MNHEY and CDR2 SVGAGI come from the germline V gene. V trimming: 6 bases; J trimming: 7 bases; junction bases outside the gene matches: 9. This CDR3 has 15 amino acids. CDR3 DNA: TGTGCCAGCAGCACCCGGGACAGGGGCCTTAATGAGCAGTTCTTC. Translating it yields CASSTRDRGLNEQFF.

This chain connects TRBV15 to TRBJ1-3; unclear D gene. Germline assignment: CDR1 LNHNV and CDR2 YYDKDF (reference sequence). This CDR3 region has 15 residues. V lost 5 bases and J 2 bases, leaving 13 bases between the germline ends. The CDR3 coding sequence is TGTGCCACCAGCTCCCCCGTGGGAACTGGAAACACCATATATTTT. Encoded protein: CATSSPVGTGNTIYF.

The chain has TRBV28 and TRBJ1-1; D not resolved. The CDR3 has 13 residues. Trimming cost V 1 base and J 7 bases, with 10 bases left between them. The V gene's germline CDR1 is MDHEN and CDR2 SYDVKM. For the CDR3, the DNA is TGTGCCAGCAGTTTATCGGTACCGATTGAAGCTTTCTTT. Amino acids: CASSLSVPIEAFF.

The V gene is TRBV2, the J gene TRBJ2-3, with 8 bases identical to TRBD2. Germline CDR1 and CDR2: SNHLY and FYNNEI. Trimming removed 3 bases from V and 3 bases from J; junction bases left unmatched: 2. The length of the CDR3 is 14 residues. CDR3 in amino acids: CASSEASGTDTQYF. CDR3 coding DNA: TGTGCCAGCAGTGAGGCTAGCGGGACAGATACGCAGTATTTT.

The chain couples TRBV29-1 to TRBJ2-5, with D perhaps TRBD2 (7 bases). The germline V gene has CDR1 SQVTM and CDR2 ANQGSEA. The CDR3 runs 12 residues. Trimming removed 7 bases from V and 7 bases from J, with 16 bases in between. CDR3 DNA sequence: TGCAGCGGCGGGGGACAACAGGGGACCCAGTACTTC. As protein: CSGGGQQGTQYF.